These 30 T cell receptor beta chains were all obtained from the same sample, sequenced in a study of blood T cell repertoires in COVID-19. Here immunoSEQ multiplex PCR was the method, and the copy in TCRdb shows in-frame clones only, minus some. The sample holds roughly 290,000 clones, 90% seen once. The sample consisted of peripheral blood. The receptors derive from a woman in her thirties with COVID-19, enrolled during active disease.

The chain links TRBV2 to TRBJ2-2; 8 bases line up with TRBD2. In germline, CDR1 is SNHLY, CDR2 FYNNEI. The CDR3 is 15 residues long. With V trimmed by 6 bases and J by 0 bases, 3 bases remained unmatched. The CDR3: CASRVAGPNTGELFF. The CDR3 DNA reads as TGTGCCAGCAGGGTAGCGGGGCCGAACACCGGGGAGCTGTTTTTT.

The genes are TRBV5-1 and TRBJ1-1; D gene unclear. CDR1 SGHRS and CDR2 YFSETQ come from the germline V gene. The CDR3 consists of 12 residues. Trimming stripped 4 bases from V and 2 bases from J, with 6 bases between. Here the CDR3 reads CASSPDNTEAFF. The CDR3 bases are TGCGCCAGCAGCCCAGATAACACTGAAGCTTTCTTT.

The CDR3 sequence is CAISESVAGSYNEQFF. The CDR3, as DNA: TGTGCCATCAGTGAGTCAGTAGCGGGGTCCTACAATGAGCAGTTCTTC. V gene TRBV10-3 combines with J gene TRBJ2-1; 8 bases line up with TRBD2. The germline V gene encodes CDR1 ENHRY and CDR2 SYGVKD. The CDR3 spans 16 residues. Trimming took 0 bases from V and 1 from J; bases not matched to a gene: 2.

The CDR3 here is CASSYWASGEETQYF. The CDR3 DNA reads as TGTGCCAGCAGTTATTGGGCTTCCGGGGAAGAGACCCAGTACTTC. The chain is built from TRBV6-5 and TRBJ2-5, with a tentative D call TRBD2 (5 bases). Germline V gene data show CDR1 as MNHEY and CDR2 as SVGAGI. CDR3 length: 15 amino acids. V lost 3 bases to trimming and J lost 3 bases, with 14 bases between them.

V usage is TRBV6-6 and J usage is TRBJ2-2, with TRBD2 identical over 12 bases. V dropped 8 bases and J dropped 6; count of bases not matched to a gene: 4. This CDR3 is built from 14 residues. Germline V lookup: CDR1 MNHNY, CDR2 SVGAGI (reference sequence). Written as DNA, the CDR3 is TGTGCCAGCCTTACTAGCGGGAGGTCCGGGGAGCTGTTTTTT. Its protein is CASLTSGRSGELFF.

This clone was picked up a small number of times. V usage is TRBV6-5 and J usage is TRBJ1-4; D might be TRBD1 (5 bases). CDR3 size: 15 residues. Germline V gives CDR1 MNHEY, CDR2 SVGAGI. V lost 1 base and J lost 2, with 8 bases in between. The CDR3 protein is CASSYLGRTNEKLFF. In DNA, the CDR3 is TGTGCCAGCAGTTACTTGGGGCGCACTAATGAAAAACTGTTTTTT.

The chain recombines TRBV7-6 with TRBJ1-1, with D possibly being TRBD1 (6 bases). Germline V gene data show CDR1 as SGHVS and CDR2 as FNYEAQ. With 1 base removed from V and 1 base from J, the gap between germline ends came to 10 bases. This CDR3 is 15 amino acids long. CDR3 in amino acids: CASSLGDTRNTEAFF. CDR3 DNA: TGTGCCAGCAGCTTAGGGGACACCCGGAACACTGAAGCTTTCTTT.

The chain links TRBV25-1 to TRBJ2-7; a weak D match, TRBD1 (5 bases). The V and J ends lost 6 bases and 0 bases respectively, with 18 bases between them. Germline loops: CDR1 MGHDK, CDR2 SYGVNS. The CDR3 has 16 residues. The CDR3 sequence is CASSVKTGPRSYEQYF. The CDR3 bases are TGTGCCAGCAGCGTAAAAACAGGTCCCCGCTCCTACGAGCAGTACTTC.

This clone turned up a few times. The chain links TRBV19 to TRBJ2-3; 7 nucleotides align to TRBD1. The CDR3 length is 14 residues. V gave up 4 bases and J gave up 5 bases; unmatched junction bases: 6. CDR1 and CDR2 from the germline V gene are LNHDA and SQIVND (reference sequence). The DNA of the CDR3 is TGTGCCAGTAGTACGACAGGGCCGGGAGATACGCAGTATTTT. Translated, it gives CASSTTGPGDTQYF.

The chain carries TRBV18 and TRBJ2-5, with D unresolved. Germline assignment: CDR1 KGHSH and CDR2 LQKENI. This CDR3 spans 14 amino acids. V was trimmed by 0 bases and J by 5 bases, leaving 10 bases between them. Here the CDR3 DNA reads TGTGCCAGCTCACCACCTACATTCGGGGAGACCCAGTACTTC. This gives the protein CASSPPTFGETQYF. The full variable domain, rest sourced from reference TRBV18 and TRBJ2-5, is NAGVMQNPRHLVRRRGQEARLRCSPMKGHSHVYWYRQLPEEGLKFMVYLQKENIIDESGMPKERFSAEFPKEGPSILRIQQVVRGDSAAYFCASSPPTFGETQYFGPGTRLLVL.

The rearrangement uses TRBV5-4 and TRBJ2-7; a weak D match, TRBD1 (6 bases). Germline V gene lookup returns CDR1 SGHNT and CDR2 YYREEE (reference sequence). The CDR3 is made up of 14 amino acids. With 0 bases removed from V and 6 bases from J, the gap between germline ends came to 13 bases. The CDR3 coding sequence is TGTGCCAGCAGCTTGGGGACAGATCCCGCCGAGCAGTACTTC. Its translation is CASSLGTDPAEQYF.

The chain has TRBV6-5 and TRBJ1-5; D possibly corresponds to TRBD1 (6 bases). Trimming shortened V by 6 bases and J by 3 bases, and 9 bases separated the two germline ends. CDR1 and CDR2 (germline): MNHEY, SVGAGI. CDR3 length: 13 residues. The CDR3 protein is CASSRTVNQPQHF. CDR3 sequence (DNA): TGTGCCAGCAGCCGGACAGTCAATCAGCCCCAGCATTTT.

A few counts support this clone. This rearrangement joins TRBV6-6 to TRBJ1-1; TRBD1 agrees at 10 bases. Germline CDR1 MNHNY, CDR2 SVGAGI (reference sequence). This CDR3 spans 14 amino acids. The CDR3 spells CAADRGKRYTEAFF. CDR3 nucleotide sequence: TGTGCAGCGGACAGGGGGAAGAGGTACACTGAAGCTTTCTTT.

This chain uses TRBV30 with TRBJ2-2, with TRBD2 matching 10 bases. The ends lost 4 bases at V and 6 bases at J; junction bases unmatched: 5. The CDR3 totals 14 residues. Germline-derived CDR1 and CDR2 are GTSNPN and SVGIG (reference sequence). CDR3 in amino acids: CAWITSGISGELFF. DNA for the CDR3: TGTGCCTGGATTACTAGCGGGATCTCCGGGGAGCTGTTTTTT.

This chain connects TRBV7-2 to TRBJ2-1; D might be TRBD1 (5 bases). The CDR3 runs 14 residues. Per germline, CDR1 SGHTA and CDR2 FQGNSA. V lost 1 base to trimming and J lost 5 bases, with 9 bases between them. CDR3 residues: CASSLGRGHNEQFF. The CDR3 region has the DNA TGTGCCAGCAGCTTAGGAAGGGGCCACAATGAGCAGTTCTTC.

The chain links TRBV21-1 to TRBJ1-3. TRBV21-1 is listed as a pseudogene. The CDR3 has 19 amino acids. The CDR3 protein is CASSKVRTSQQFSGNTIYF. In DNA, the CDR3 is TGTGCCAGCAGCAAAGTAAGGACTAGCCAGCAATTCTCTGGAAACACCATATATTTT.

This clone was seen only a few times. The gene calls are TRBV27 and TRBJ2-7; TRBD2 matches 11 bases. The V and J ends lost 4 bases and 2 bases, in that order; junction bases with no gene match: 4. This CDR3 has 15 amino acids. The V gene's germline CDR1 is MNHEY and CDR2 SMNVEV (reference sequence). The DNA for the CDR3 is TGTGCCAGCAGTTCACTTAGCGGGAGGGCCTACGAGCAGTACTTC. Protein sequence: CASSSLSGRAYEQYF.

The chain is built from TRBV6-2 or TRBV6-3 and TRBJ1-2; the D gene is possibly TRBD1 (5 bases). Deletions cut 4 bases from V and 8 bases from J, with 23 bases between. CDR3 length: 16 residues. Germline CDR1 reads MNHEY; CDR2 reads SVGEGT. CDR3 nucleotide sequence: TGTGCCAGCAGTTCCCCGAGGGGCGGGGGAGGCCGCGGCTACACCTTC. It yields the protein CASSSPRGGGGRGYTF.

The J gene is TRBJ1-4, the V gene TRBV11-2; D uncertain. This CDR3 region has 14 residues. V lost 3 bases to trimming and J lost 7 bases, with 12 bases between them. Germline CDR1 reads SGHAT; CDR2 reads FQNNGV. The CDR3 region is CASSFRSVAEKLFF. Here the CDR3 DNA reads TGTGCCAGCAGCTTTAGGTCGGTAGCTGAAAAACTGTTTTTT.

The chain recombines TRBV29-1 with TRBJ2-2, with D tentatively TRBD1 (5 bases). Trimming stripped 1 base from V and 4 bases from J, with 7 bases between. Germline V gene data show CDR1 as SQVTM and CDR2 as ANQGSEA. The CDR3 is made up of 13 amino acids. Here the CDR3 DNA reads TGCAGCGTTGAAGTTGGGGCCACCGGGGAGCTGTTTTTT. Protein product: CSVEVGATGELFF.

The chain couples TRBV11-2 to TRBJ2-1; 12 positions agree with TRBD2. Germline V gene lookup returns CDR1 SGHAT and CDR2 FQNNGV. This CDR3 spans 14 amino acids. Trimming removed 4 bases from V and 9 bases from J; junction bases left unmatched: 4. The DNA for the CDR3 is TGTGCCAGCAGCTCTAGCGGGAGGGAAGGTGAGCAGTTCTTC. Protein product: CASSSSGREGEQFF.

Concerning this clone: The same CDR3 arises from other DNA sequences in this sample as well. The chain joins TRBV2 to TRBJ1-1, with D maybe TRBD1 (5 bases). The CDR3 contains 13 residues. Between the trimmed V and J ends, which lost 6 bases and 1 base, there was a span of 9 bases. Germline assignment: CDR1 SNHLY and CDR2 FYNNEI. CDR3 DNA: TGTGCCAGCAGCGCAGACAGGAACACTGAAGCTTTCTTT. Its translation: CASSADRNTEAFF.

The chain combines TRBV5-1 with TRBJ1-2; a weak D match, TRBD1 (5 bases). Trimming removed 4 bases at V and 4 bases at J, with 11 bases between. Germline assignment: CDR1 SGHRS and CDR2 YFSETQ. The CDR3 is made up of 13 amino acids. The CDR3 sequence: CASSPRQRYGYTF. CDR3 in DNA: TGCGCCAGCAGCCCACGACAGCGCTATGGCTACACCTTC. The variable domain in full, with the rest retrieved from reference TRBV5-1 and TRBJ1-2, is KAGVTQTPRYLIKTRGQQVTLSCSPISGHRSVSWYQQTPGQGLQFLFEYFSETQRNKGNFPGRFSGRQFSNSRSEMNVSTLELGDSALYLCASSPRQRYGYTFGSGTRLTVV.

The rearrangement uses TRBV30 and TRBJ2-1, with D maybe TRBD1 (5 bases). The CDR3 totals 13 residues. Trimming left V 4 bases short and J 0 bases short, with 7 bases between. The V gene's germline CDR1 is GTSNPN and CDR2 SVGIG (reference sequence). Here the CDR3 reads CAWKDSSYNEQFF. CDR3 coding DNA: TGTGCCTGGAAAGACAGCTCCTACAATGAGCAGTTCTTC.

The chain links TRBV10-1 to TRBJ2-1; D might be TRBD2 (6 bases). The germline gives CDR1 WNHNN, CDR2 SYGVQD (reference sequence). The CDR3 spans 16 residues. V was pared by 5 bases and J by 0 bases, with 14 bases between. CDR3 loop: CASSRYSGTSYNEQFF. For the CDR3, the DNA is TGCGCCAGCAGTCGGTATAGCGGTACCTCCTACAATGAGCAGTTCTTC.

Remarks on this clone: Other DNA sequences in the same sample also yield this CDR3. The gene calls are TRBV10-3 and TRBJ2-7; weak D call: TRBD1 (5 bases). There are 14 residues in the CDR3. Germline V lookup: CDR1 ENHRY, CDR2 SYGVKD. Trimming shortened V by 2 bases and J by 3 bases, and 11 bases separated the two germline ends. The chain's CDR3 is CAISERGDSYEQYF. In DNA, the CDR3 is TGTGCCATCAGTGAGAGAGGCGACAGCTACGAGCAGTACTTC.

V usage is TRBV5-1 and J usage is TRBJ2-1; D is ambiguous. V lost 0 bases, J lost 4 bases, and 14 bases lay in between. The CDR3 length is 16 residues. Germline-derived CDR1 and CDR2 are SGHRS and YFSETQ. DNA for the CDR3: TGCGCCAGCAGCTTGGCCGTACCAGTAGCTTACAATGAGCAGTTCTTC. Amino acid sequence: CASSLAVPVAYNEQFF.

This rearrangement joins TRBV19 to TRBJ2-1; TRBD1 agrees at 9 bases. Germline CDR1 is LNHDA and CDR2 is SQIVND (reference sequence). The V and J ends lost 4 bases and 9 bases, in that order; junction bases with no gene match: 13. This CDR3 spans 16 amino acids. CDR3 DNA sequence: TGTGCCAGTAGTAAGTCCCGGGACAGGGATATTGCTGAGCAGTTCTTC. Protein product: CASSKSRDRDIAEQFF. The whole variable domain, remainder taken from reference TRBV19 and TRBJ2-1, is DGGITQSPKYLFRKEGQNVTLSCEQNLNHDAMYWYRQDPGQGLRLIYYSQIVNDFQKGDIAEGYSVSREKKESFPLTVTSAQKNPTAFYLCASSKSRDRDIAEQFFGPGTRLTVL.

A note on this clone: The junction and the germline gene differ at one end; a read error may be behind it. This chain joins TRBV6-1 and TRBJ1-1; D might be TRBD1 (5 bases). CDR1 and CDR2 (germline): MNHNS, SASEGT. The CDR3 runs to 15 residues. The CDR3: CASSEPSRGNPEAFF. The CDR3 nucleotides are TGTGCCAGCAGTGAACCCTCCCGGGGGAACCCTGAAGCTTTCTTT.

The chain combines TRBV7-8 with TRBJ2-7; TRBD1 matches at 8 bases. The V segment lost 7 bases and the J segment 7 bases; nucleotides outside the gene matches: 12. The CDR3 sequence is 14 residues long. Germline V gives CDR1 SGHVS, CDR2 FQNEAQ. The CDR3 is CASTSRDRIYEQYF. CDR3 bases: TGTGCCAGCACCTCCCGGGACAGGATTTATGAGCAGTACTTC.